This T cell receptor beta chain emerged from a study of blood T cell repertoires in COVID-19 (dated by TCRdb to the early 2020s). About the full investigation: Samples covering the acute and convalescent phases of COVID-19 were provided by collaborators in the United States, Italy and Spain. The prospective study material was composed of cDNA or gDNA derived from T cells, B-cell-depleted T cells, or PBMCs. Subjects who had been exposed to COVID-19, were actively infected with it, or had recovered from it provided the deeply sampled blood TCRbeta repertoires that made up the dataset. The repertoires were released in a freely available public database meant as a resource for research on the immune response to SARS-CoV-2. The samples were drawn from two sources: the first 160 participants of the ongoing ImmuneRACE study, and 1,000 to 1,500 subjects contributed by 6 global collaborators. The sample metadata nearly always contained a de-identified subject ID, COVID-19 status, age in years and sex. HLA class I and class II types, where available, came from metadata supplied by the sample provider rather than from assay-based typing. What the research found in general, with its limitations: The amount of clinical and demographic metadata varied by source and participant and was provided uncurated.

The immunoSEQ Assay, a bias-controlled multiplex PCR, was used to amplify TCRbeta CDR3 regions from genomic DNA. Per the original workflow: Within the assay, amplification of reference gene primers was used to estimate how many nucleated cells each sample contained. To quantify the absolute abundance of each unique TCRbeta CDR3 rearrangement, sequence reads were collapsed and filtered. Productive Simpson clonality was computed per sample as the square root of Simpson's diversity index over productive rearrangements. This is the immuneACCESS table as TCRdb keeps it, with only in-frame sequences that have V and J called. A part of the clones is gone; compared with another copy, unresolved V genes explain less than half, and the rest is unexplained. V and J calls and clone size are given by that table; D and trimming were obtained from the DNA. Across this sample there are around 62,000 clones, with 88% seen only once. The top ten clonotypes cover 9.5% to 13% of the sample.

Via the germline V gene, CDR1 is MGHRA and CDR2 YSYEKL. From the cysteine up to the phenylalanine, the CDR3 has a length of 15 residues. CDR3 DNA only is kept here, 45 bases in frame from base 1. V was cut back by 1 base and J by 1 base, leaving a gap of 10 bases between them. Enrolling through a virtual design, the prospective study's participants ranged in age from roughly 18 to 95 years and lived across roughly 24 United States geographic areas. In the prospective study, cohorts were assigned on the basis of participant-reported clinical history obtained from a screening survey and a study questionnaire. Recovered participants in ImmuneRACE Cohort 3 were defined by two consecutive negative NP/OP PCR tests, clearance by a healthcare professional, or resolution of symptoms. In the prospective study, whole blood, serum and a nasopharyngeal or oropharyngeal swab were collected from each participant by mobile phlebotomists. Participants in the prospective study had the option to provide additional blood draws and questionnaires over an approximately 2-month period. Prospective study blood samples were shipped either frozen or at room temperature before DNA extraction.

Details on this clone: Its antigen is currently not known. Per-base qualities were not stored, and no clone one base away is much larger.

The source is a middle-aged woman who had recovered from COVID-19. This sequence uses TRBV4-1 and TRBJ1-1, with a weak D call of TRBD1 (5 bases match). Sequencing was carried out using PBMCs or T cells enriched from blood (not recorded which). The DNA reads as follows: TGCGCCAGCAGCCAAGTGGGGCAGCCGAACACTGAAGCTTTCTTT. Translated, it reads CASSQVGQPNTEAFF.